This TCR beta chain was recorded in a study of T cell changes during pregnancy in multiple sclerosis. TCRdb's copy holds only in-frame clones and misses some; the assay was immunoSEQ multiplex PCR. Of about 40,000 clones in the sample, around 93% were seen once. Germline V gives CDR1 SGHVS, CDR2 FQNEAQ. CDR3 length: 17 residues. J lost 1 base, V lost 5 bases, and 6 bases had no gene match. This material consisted of CD4+ T cells from peripheral blood mononuclear cells, taken in the third trimester of pregnancy. The clonotype originates from a female donor in good health, enrolled as a control in a pregnancy study. The V call is TRBV7-8, the J call TRBJ2-3; 13 bases line up with TRBD2. The CDR3 sequence is CASSPTSGGAGTDTQYF. Here the CDR3 DNA reads TGTGCCAGCAGCCCAACTAGCGGGGGGGCGGGCACAGATACGCAGTATTTT.